Shown below are 29 T cell receptor beta chains from a single sample sequenced in a study of CD8 T cells in Susac syndrome. cDNA came from roughly 0.53 to 1 ug RNA primed by random hexamers. A single record per CDR3 protein comes from TCRdb applying MiXCR to the immunoSEQ multiplex PCR reads. Of some 450,000 distinct CDR3 sequences in the sample, approximately 85% were seen once. The material sequenced was CD8+ T cells from PBMCs. The receptor source for this set is a human donor with multiple sclerosis.

This chain uses TRBV5-5 with TRBJ2-1; D gene unclear. Germline loops: CDR1 SGHKS, CDR2 YYEKEE (reference sequence). This CDR3 is built from 12 residues. The V end was cut by 2 bases, the J end by 8 bases, with 8 bases between. The CDR3 DNA reads TGTGCCAGCAGCTTTGAAGTTCATGAGCAGTTCTTC. This gives the protein CASSFEVHEQFF.

The gene calls are TRBV20-1 and TRBJ1-1; no clear D gene. Per germline, CDR1 DFQATT and CDR2 SNEGSKA (reference sequence). Deletions cut 6 bases from V and 3 bases from J, with 17 bases between. CDR3 size: 14 residues. CDR3 sequence: CSASEDMYDTEAFF. CDR3 sequence (DNA): TGCAGTGCCTCAGAAGACATGTATGACACTGAAGCTTTCTTT.

V and J are TRBV29-1 and TRBJ2-7; D gene uncertain. V lost 6 bases to trimming and J lost 2 bases, with 5 bases between them. Germline CDR1 SQVTM, CDR2 ANQGSEA. CDR3 size: 10 residues. The CDR3, as DNA: TGCAGCGTCGTAACCTACGAGCAGTACTTC. It encodes CSVVTYEQYF.

The CDR3 sequence: CASSEQLPGQGGGETQYF. CDR3 sequence (DNA): TGTGCCAGCAGTGAACAACTTCCGGGACAGGGCGGGGGAGAGACCCAGTACTTC. The chain couples TRBV6-1 to TRBJ2-5, with TRBD1 identical over 9 bases. The trim removed 2 bases at V and 4 bases at J, leaving 14 bases unmatched. This CDR3 has 18 residues. In germline, CDR1 is MNHNS, CDR2 SASEGT.

The V gene is TRBV7-9, the J gene TRBJ2-1; 7 bases agree with TRBD2. The V and J ends lost 3 bases and 5 bases, in that order; junction bases with no gene match: 10. Germline CDR1 is SEHNR and CDR2 is FQNEAQ (reference sequence). The CDR3 spans 16 residues. CDR3 protein: CASSFLDSGSHNEQFF. CDR3 in DNA: TGTGCCAGCAGCTTCTTAGATAGCGGGTCCCACAATGAGCAGTTCTTC.

A remark on this clonotype: A read error is likely, as this CDR3 ends without the conserved phenylalanine or tryptophan. The J gene is TRBJ1-1, the V gene TRBV6-5; D is uncertain. Trimming stripped 5 bases from V and 4 bases from J, with 11 bases between. The CDR3 is made up of 13 amino acids. Germline CDR1 MNHEY, CDR2 SVGAGI. CDR3 loop: CASSTGPPTEAFL. In DNA, the CDR3 is TGTGCCAGCAGTACCGGGCCCCCCACTGAAGCTTTCCTT.

The chain combines TRBV11-3 with TRBJ2-2; 9 bases match TRBD1. This CDR3 spans 15 amino acids. V was clipped by 5 bases and J by 3 bases; unmatched bases: 4. In germline, CDR1 is SGHNT, CDR2 YENEEA. CDR3 protein: CASSAGQGYTGELFF. CDR3 sequence (DNA): TGTGCCAGCAGCGCAGGACAGGGGTACACCGGGGAGCTGTTTTTT.

The rearrangement joins TRBV19 to TRBJ2-7; D remains unclear. Germline V CDR1 and CDR2: LNHDA, SQIVND (reference sequence). The length of the CDR3 is 15 residues. V shed 3 bases and J shed 2 bases, with 14 bases lying between them. The CDR3 DNA follows: TGTGCCAGTAGTATCTACGGAGCCCCGACCTACGAGCAGTACTTC. As protein: CASSIYGAPTYEQYF.

This clonotype was found once. The chain carries TRBV27 and TRBJ1-1; D is uncertain. Germline V gene data show CDR1 as MNHEY and CDR2 as SMNVEV (reference sequence). Trimming left V 3 bases short and J 8 bases short, with 13 bases between. CDR3 size: 13 residues. CDR3 region: CASSFAVSYEAFF. For the CDR3, the DNA is TGTGCCAGCAGTTTCGCTGTTTCATACGAAGCTTTCTTT.

The J gene is TRBJ2-5, the V gene TRBV7-2; D might be TRBD2 (6 bases). The V end lost 0 bases, the J end lost 2 bases, and 16 bases lay between the germline ends. Germline CDR1 SGHTA, CDR2 FQGNSA. There are 17 residues in the CDR3. The CDR3 reads CASSLAPRIAEQETQYF. CDR3 in DNA: TGTGCCAGCAGCTTAGCCCCTCGGATAGCGGAACAAGAGACCCAGTACTTC.

The chain combines TRBV14 with TRBJ2-3, with D possibly matching TRBD1 (6 bases). V was cut by 6 bases and J by 5 bases, with 15 bases left in between. The CDR3 sequence is 14 residues long. Germline CDR1 reads SGHDN; CDR2 reads FVKESK. CDR3 sequence: CASSRPGAGDTQYF. DNA for the CDR3: TGTGCCAGCAGTCGACCAGGGGCGGGAGATACGCAGTATTTT.

V gene TRBV5-4 combines with J gene TRBJ2-3; TRBD1 might be the D (5 bases). Germline V CDR1 and CDR2: SGHNT, YYREEE (reference sequence). Trimming removed 0 bases from V and 5 bases from J, with 10 bases in between. The CDR3 runs 14 residues. The CDR3 here is CASSLVGAGDTQYF. CDR3 sequence (DNA): TGTGCCAGCAGCTTGGTTGGGGCAGGAGATACGCAGTATTTT.

The chain joins TRBV25-1 to TRBJ2-3; D not resolved. Germline CDR1 reads MGHDK; CDR2 reads SYGVNS. The CDR3 covers 18 residues. Trimming pared 1 base from V and 0 bases from J, leaving 17 bases between. DNA of the CDR3: TGTGCCAGCAGTGAATTTTTCGTAGTAGCTGAGAGCACAGATACGCAGTATTTT. The encoded protein is CASSEFFVVAESTDTQYF.

The sample holds a few counts of this clonotype. The V and J genes are TRBV27 and TRBJ1-1; the D gene is possibly TRBD1 (6 bases). Germline CDR1 reads MNHEY; CDR2 reads SMNVEV (reference sequence). The CDR3 length is 14 residues. Deletions cut 6 bases from V and 5 bases from J, with 16 bases between. The CDR3 DNA follows: TGTGCCAGCAGGCTAGGGGGGACTATGACTGAAGCTTTCTTT. It codes for CASRLGGTMTEAFF.

This clonotype was observed a handful of times. The chain links TRBV7-6 to TRBJ2-2; a weak D match, TRBD1 (6 bases). V was trimmed by 8 bases and J by 4 bases, leaving 17 bases between them. Germline V gene data show CDR1 as SGHVS and CDR2 as FNYEAQ. The CDR3 spans 15 residues. This CDR3 reads CASSTQGGSTGELFF. CDR3 in DNA: TGTGCCAGCTCTACACAGGGCGGCAGCACCGGGGAGCTGTTTTTT. The full variable domain, its missing parts supplied by reference TRBV7-6 and TRBJ2-2, is GAGVSQSPRYKVTKRGQDVALRCDPISGHVSLYWYRQALGQGPEFLTYFNYEAQQDKSGLPNDRFSAERPEGSISTLTIQRTEQRDSAMYRCASSTQGGSTGELFFGEGSRLTVL.

The chain combines TRBV28 with TRBJ2-1; the match to TRBD1 covers 10 bases. Germline CDR1 is MDHEN and CDR2 is SYDVKM. Trimming cost V 1 base and J 4 bases; bases outside gene matches: 10. This CDR3 is built from 18 residues. The CDR3 nucleotides are TGTGCCAGCAGTTTATACACCGTCCGGGACAGGGGTTACAATGAGCAGTTCTTC. It translates to CASSLYTVRDRGYNEQFF. The whole variable domain, remainder taken from reference TRBV28 and TRBJ2-1, is DVKVTQSSRYLVKRTGEKVFLECVQDMDHENMFWYRQDPGLGLRLIYFSYDVKMKEKGDIPEGYSVSREKKERFSLILESASTNQTSMYLCASSLYTVRDRGYNEQFFGPGTRLTVL.

The rearrangement joins TRBV20-1 to TRBJ2-7; TRBD2 matches at 12 bases. This CDR3 region has 19 residues. The V gene end was trimmed by 4 bases and the J gene end by 3 bases; junction bases not matched to a gene: 19. CDR1 and CDR2 from the germline V gene are DFQATT and SNEGSKA (reference sequence). The CDR3 here is CSATSPKGPTSGGLYEQYF. CDR3 nucleotide sequence: TGCAGTGCTACGTCGCCAAAGGGACCAACTAGCGGGGGGCTCTACGAGCAGTACTTC.

This rearrangement joins TRBV27 to TRBJ1-5; maybe TRBD1 (5 bases). This CDR3 contains 16 residues. Germline V CDR1 and CDR2: MNHEY, SMNVEV (reference sequence). V was cut by 0 bases and J by 5 bases, with 14 bases left in between. CDR3 region: CASSLSGAGRDQPQHF. The DNA for the CDR3 is TGTGCCAGCAGTTTATCCGGGGCAGGGCGGGATCAGCCCCAGCATTTT.

This sequence joins TRBV5-5 and TRBJ2-3; 9 bases agree with TRBD2. The CDR3 is 19 amino acids. Germline CDR1 and CDR2: SGHKS and YYEKEE (reference sequence). J lost 2 bases, V lost 0 bases, and 13 bases had no gene match. CDR3 sequence reads: CASSLETPLVAGVTDTQYF. The CDR3 DNA follows: TGTGCCAGCAGCTTGGAAACCCCCCTGGTAGCGGGGGTCACAGATACGCAGTATTTT.

V usage is TRBV7-8 and J usage is TRBJ2-1, with TRBD1 identical over 8 bases. Unmatched junction bases numbered 3, after V lost 5 bases and J lost 6 bases. From germline, CDR1 is SGHVS and CDR2 FQNEAQ. The CDR3 loop spans 13 amino acids. CDR3 region: CASSPTGGNEQFF. The CDR3, as DNA: TGTGCCAGCAGCCCAACAGGGGGCAATGAGCAGTTCTTC.

Here the CDR3 DNA reads TGTGCCACCCAGGCGGGGGAGCTGTTTTTT. It codes for CATQAGELFF. The rearrangement uses TRBV6-6 and TRBJ2-2; no reliable D call. The CDR3 is 10 residues long. V was shortened by 10 bases and J by 8 bases, with 8 bases between the two germline ends. CDR1 and CDR2 (germline): MNHNY, SVGAGI (reference sequence).

The chain is built from TRBV20-1 and TRBJ1-2, with a weak D call TRBD1 (5 bases). Germline V gene sequence: CDR1 DFQATT, CDR2 SNEGSKA (reference sequence). This CDR3 spans 16 amino acids. The V gene lost 0 bases and the J gene lost 8 bases, with 22 bases spanning the gap. The CDR3 region has the DNA TGCAGTGCTAGAGATACCCAGGGCCTCGGATACGGGGGCTACACCTTC. It is translated as CSARDTQGLGYGGYTF.

V is TRBV11-2 and J is TRBJ2-7, with 14 bases that match TRBD2. Germline trimming cut 5 bases from V and 6 bases from J; bases unmatched to any gene: 12. The CDR3 spans 17 residues. The germline gives CDR1 SGHAT, CDR2 FQNNGV. The CDR3 DNA reads TGTGCCAGCAGCCCTAGTGGGGGACTAGCGGGAGTCGCCGAGCAGTACTTC. Translated, it gives CASSPSGGLAGVAEQYF.

This clonotype showed up just once. The CDR3 does not end in the conserved phenylalanine or tryptophan, so this is likely a read error. V is TRBV7-9 and J is TRBJ2-2, with D possibly being TRBD1 (6 bases). V lost 5 bases to trimming and J lost 4 bases, with 14 bases between them. CDR1 is SEHNR, CDR2 FQNEAQ, per germline (reference sequence). The CDR3 contains 15 residues. The CDR3: CASSATGLGTGELFI. CDR3 coding DNA: TGTGCCAGCAGCGCCACAGGGTTGGGCACCGGGGAGCTGTTTATT.

This clonotype occurred once. The chain carries TRBV27 and TRBJ2-7, with unresolved D. The CDR3 loop spans 16 amino acids. Germline V gene lookup returns CDR1 MNHEY and CDR2 SMNVEV (reference sequence). The V gene lost 0 bases and the J gene lost 3 bases, with 15 bases spanning the gap. The DNA for the CDR3 is TGTGCCAGCAGTTTATCTACCCCGGCCAGAGTCTACGAGCAGTACTTC. This gives the protein CASSLSTPARVYEQYF.

This clonotype showed up just once. The chain combines TRBV10-3 with TRBJ2-4, with D possibly being TRBD1 (5 bases). The CDR3 consists of 17 residues. CDR1 and CDR2 from the germline V gene are ENHRY and SYGVKD. V was trimmed by 0 bases and J by 1 base, leaving 13 bases between them. The CDR3 coding sequence is TGTGCCATCAGTGAGTCGGAATTGGGGCTGGCCAAAAACATTCAGTACTTC. It is translated as CAISESELGLAKNIQYF.

The chain has TRBV6-5 and TRBJ2-2; TRBD2 matches at 12 bases. The CDR3 length is 20 residues. Per the germline V gene, CDR1 is MNHEY and CDR2 is SVGAGI. J was trimmed by 4 bases and V by 2 bases; bases with no gene match: 14. The CDR3 sequence: CASSYVGLAGGHLVTGELFF. CDR3 DNA: TGTGCCAGCAGTTACGTTGGGCTAGCGGGGGGGCATTTGGTCACCGGGGAGCTGTTTTTT.

The rearrangement links TRBV2 to TRBJ1-2, with 9 bases that match TRBD1. V was clipped by 5 bases and J by 4 bases; unmatched bases: 5. The germline V gene encodes CDR1 SNHLY and CDR2 FYNNEI. The CDR3 spans 14 residues. CDR3 coding DNA: TGTGCCAGCAGTTCCACAGGGGGCGGCTATGGCTACACCTTC. It translates to CASSSTGGGYGYTF.

The chain recombines TRBV7-3 with TRBJ2-3, with TRBD2 matching over 8 bases. The V and J ends lost 5 bases and 5 bases, in that order; junction bases with no gene match: 6. The CDR3 is made up of 14 amino acids. Per germline, CDR1 SGHTA and CDR2 FQGTGA. DNA of the CDR3: TGTGCCAGCAGCACCGGACTAGCCGGAGATACGCAGTATTTT. This codes for CASSTGLAGDTQYF.